Shown below are 27 T cell receptor beta chains from a single sample sequenced in a study of T cell responses to AZD1222 COVID-19 vaccine. The repertoire was sequenced with immunoSEQ multiplex PCR; TCRdb's copy has only in-frame clones and lacks some. The table has roughly 120,000 clones, 91% seen once. Sample: peripheral blood, taken on day 0 of AZD1222 vaccination. All receptors derive from an adult in good health.

The chain employs TRBV5-1 and TRBJ2-7; no firm D call. V lost 3 bases to trimming and J lost 3 bases, with 13 bases between them. There are 14 residues in the CDR3. Per germline, CDR1 SGHRS and CDR2 YFSETQ. CDR3 sequence (DNA): TGCGCCAGCAGCTACGTTGGGGAAGACTACGAGCAGTACTTC. It is translated as CASSYVGEDYEQYF. The full variable domain, completed using reference TRBV5-1 and TRBJ2-7, is KAGVTQTPRYLIKTRGQQVTLSCSPISGHRSVSWYQQTPGQGLQFLFEYFSETQRNKGNFPGRFSGRQFSNSRSEMNVSTLELGDSALYLCASSYVGEDYEQYFGPGTRLTVT.

V and J are TRBV29-1 and TRBJ2-3, with D perhaps matching TRBD1 or TRBD2 (5 bases each). The germline gives CDR1 SQVTM, CDR2 ANQGSEA. The CDR3 has 13 residues. V was trimmed by 5 bases and J by 1 base, leaving 10 bases between them. CDR3 loop: CSVRRGGTDTQYF. The CDR3 region has the DNA TGCAGCGTTCGGAGAGGGGGCACAGATACGCAGTATTTT.

The CDR3 bases are TGTGCCAGCAACTCAGGGATGGGGGTCACAGATACGCAGTATTTT. It is translated as CASNSGMGVTDTQYF. V is TRBV2 and J is TRBJ2-3; D is possibly TRBD1 or TRBD2 (5 bases each). Per germline, CDR1 SNHLY and CDR2 FYNNEI. With 7 bases removed from V and 2 bases from J, the gap between germline ends came to 16 bases. This CDR3 region has 15 residues.

The rearrangement joins TRBV3-1 (or the pseudogene TRBV3-2) to TRBJ2-2, with 8 nucleotides matching TRBD2. Losses at the gene ends were 4 bases for V and 2 bases for J; bases not matched to a gene: 6. The CDR3 spans 16 residues. CDR1 is LGHDT, CDR2 YNNKEL, per germline (reference sequence). CDR3 sequence (DNA): TGTGCCAGCAGCCGCCTAGGACTAGCAAACACCGGGGAGCTGTTTTTT. Amino acids: CASSRLGLANTGELFF.

V usage is TRBV20-1 and J usage is TRBJ1-2, with TRBD1 as a possible D gene (5 bases). Germline lookup yields CDR1 DFQATT and CDR2 SNEGSKA (reference sequence). Trimming left V 6 bases short and J 5 bases short, with 10 bases between. CDR3 length equals 11 residues. This CDR3 is CSASRGYGYTF. CDR3 bases: TGCAGTGCCTCGAGGGGATATGGCTACACCTTC.

The J gene is TRBJ1-1, the V gene TRBV9, with TRBD1 matching 8 bases. After removal of 4 bases from V and 3 bases from J, the junction contained 11 bases not matched to a gene. Germline V gene data show CDR1 as SGDLS and CDR2 as YYNGEE. This CDR3 has 16 residues. The CDR3 loop is CASSILEGQDHTEAFF. CDR3 sequence (DNA): TGTGCCAGCAGCATACTAGAGGGACAGGATCACACTGAAGCTTTCTTT.

The chain is built from TRBV29-1 and TRBJ2-5, with no clear D. The CDR3 is 12 amino acids. Germline V gives CDR1 SQVTM, CDR2 ANQGSEA. V was pared by 6 bases and J by 5 bases, with 13 bases between. The CDR3: CSVRPGQETQYF. CDR3 in DNA: TGCAGCGTCCGACCGGGCCAGGAGACCCAGTACTTC.

This rearrangement joins TRBV6-2 or TRBV6-3 to TRBJ2-2; D gene uncertain. Trimming stripped 2 bases from V and 3 bases from J, with 7 bases between. Germline CDR1 reads MNHEY; CDR2 reads SVGEGT. The CDR3 contains 14 residues. CDR3 DNA: TGTGCCAGCAGTTACGGGATTCACACCGGGGAGCTGTTTTTT. Protein: CASSYGIHTGELFF.

The V gene is TRBV3-1 (or the pseudogene TRBV3-2), the J gene TRBJ1-2; D may be TRBD1 (6 bases). The germline CDR1 and CDR2 sequences are LGHDT and YNNKEL (reference sequence). The CDR3 is 12 residues long. V lost 2 bases and J 8 bases, leaving 9 bases between the germline ends. This chain's CDR3 is CASSQNREGYTF. The CDR3 nucleotides are TGTGCCAGCAGCCAAAACAGGGAAGGCTACACCTTC.

This clone showed up just a few times. This chain joins TRBV5-1 and TRBJ2-7, with 7 bases identical to TRBD1. The CDR3 spans 13 residues. The germline V gene encodes CDR1 SGHRS and CDR2 YFSETQ. V shed 3 bases and J 3 bases; nucleotides not matched to a gene: 3. CDR3 region: CASSWDRHYEQYF. CDR3 nucleotides: TGCGCCAGCAGCTGGGACAGACACTACGAGCAGTACTTC.

This clone was recorded only once. The V call is TRBV24-1, the J call TRBJ1-2, with D tentatively TRBD1 (5 bases). CDR1 is KGHDR, CDR2 SFDVKD, per germline. Trimming removed 3 bases at V and 7 bases at J, with 11 bases between. The CDR3 has 13 residues. CDR3 in amino acids: CATSDATGPGYTF. The CDR3 bases are TGTGCCACCAGTGATGCCACGGGGCCTGGCTACACCTTC.

This chain joins TRBV30 and TRBJ1-2; perhaps TRBD1 as D (5 bases). CDR3 length: 15 residues. Trimming removed 3 bases from V and 7 bases from J, with 21 bases in between. Germline V gene sequence: CDR1 GTSNPN, CDR2 SVGIG (reference sequence). The CDR3 DNA follows: TGTGCCTGGAGCCCCCCGGGACTACACCGGATTGGCTACACCTTC. Translated, it gives CAWSPPGLHRIGYTF.

The chain carries TRBV27 and TRBJ2-4; 8 bases are a match to TRBD2. The germline V gene encodes CDR1 MNHEY and CDR2 SMNVEV (reference sequence). The CDR3 is made up of 12 amino acids. After removal of 5 bases from V and 15 bases from J, the junction contained 9 bases not matched to a gene. The CDR3 sequence: CASSTGLAGWYF. The CDR3 coding sequence is TGTGCCAGCAGTACCGGACTAGCTGGTTGGTACTTC.

V is TRBV23-1 and J is TRBJ2-4; D unclear. TRBV23-1 is marked as an open reading frame, function uncertain. CDR3 length equals 11 residues. V dropped 7 bases and J dropped 6 bases, with 7 bases sitting between them. The CDR3 DNA reads TGCGCCAGCATCGACGGAAACATTCAGTACTTC. It is translated as CASIDGNIQYF.

V and J are TRBV19 and TRBJ1-6, with TRBD1 as a possible D gene (6 bases). The V end was cut by 7 bases, the J end by 9 bases, with 16 bases between. This CDR3 spans 14 amino acids. CDR1 is LNHDA, CDR2 SQIVND, per germline (reference sequence). The CDR3: CASTQDSRSSPLHF. CDR3 sequence (DNA): TGTGCCAGTACTCAGGACAGTCGGAGTTCACCCCTCCACTTT.

The chain joins TRBV19 to TRBJ1-3, with D possibly TRBD1 on 5 matching bases. From germline, CDR1 is LNHDA and CDR2 SQIVND (reference sequence). CDR3 length equals 15 residues. Trimming removed 2 bases at V and 0 bases at J, with 8 bases between. The CDR3 is CASSIQGVSGNTIYF. The CDR3 nucleotides read TGTGCCAGTAGTATACAGGGCGTCTCTGGAAACACCATATATTTT.

The chain carries TRBV29-1 and TRBJ2-1; weak D call: TRBD2 (7 bases). The V end lost 1 base, the J end lost 4 bases, and 11 bases lay between the germline ends. From germline, CDR1 is SQVTM and CDR2 ANQGSEA. The CDR3 is made up of 14 amino acids. The CDR3 region is CSVEGTRGYNEQFF. The CDR3 DNA reads as TGCAGCGTTGAAGGGACTAGGGGGTACAATGAGCAGTTCTTC.

The gene calls are TRBV9 and TRBJ1-3, with 7 nucleotides matching TRBD1. This CDR3 contains 20 residues. Trimming removed 1 base from V and 0 bases from J; junction bases left unmatched: 16. The germline gives CDR1 SGDLS, CDR2 YYNGEE. DNA for the CDR3: TGTGCCAGCAGCGTACTGCCTATGACAGGGATGAGTTCCTCTGGAAACACCATATATTTT. This sequence encodes CASSVLPMTGMSSSGNTIYF.

The rearrangement joins TRBV18 to TRBJ1-2; the D gene is possibly TRBD1 (6 bases). The CDR3 is made up of 15 amino acids. Between the trimmed V and J ends, which lost 1 base and 5 bases, there was a span of 14 bases. From germline, CDR1 is KGHSH and CDR2 LQKENI. CDR3 nucleotides: TGTGCCAGCTCACCACGAGGACAGAACGATTATGGCTACACCTTC. Protein product: CASSPRGQNDYGYTF.

The table lists this clone with a count of one. The chain couples TRBV12-3 or TRBV12-4 to TRBJ2-5; D is undetermined. Trimming took 3 bases from V and 3 from J, leaving 5 bases between them. The CDR3 is made up of 12 amino acids. Here the CDR3 DNA reads TGTGCCAGCAGTTTTTGGGAAGAGACCCAGTACTTC. This gives the protein CASSFWEETQYF.

The genes are TRBV7-2 and TRBJ2-5, with 7 bases matching TRBD2. This CDR3 has 14 residues. Germline trimming cut 5 bases from V and 3 bases from J; bases unmatched to any gene: 6. Germline-derived CDR1 and CDR2 are SGHTA and FQGNSA. CDR3 coding DNA: TGTGCCAGCAGCCCCTGGGGAGGGAAAGAGACCCAGTACTTC. It is translated as CASSPWGGKETQYF.

The chain recombines TRBV6-2 or TRBV6-3 with TRBJ2-7, with 12 nucleotides matching TRBD2. The CDR3 length is 17 residues. The junction had 9 bases not matched to a gene; V was cut back by 1 base and J by 5 bases. Germline-derived CDR1 and CDR2 are MNHEY and SVGEGT. The CDR3 DNA reads TGTGCCAGCAGTTACTGGACTAGCGGGGTTACATTGGACGAGCAGTACTTC. Translating gives CASSYWTSGVTLDEQYF.

DNA for the CDR3: TGTGCCAGCAGCCTAGGACAGGGGGCAGAGGACGAGCAGTACTTC. It encodes CASSLGQGAEDEQYF. The rearrangement joins TRBV11-3 to TRBJ2-7; 11 bases are shared with TRBD1. J gave up 5 bases and V 5 bases, and 8 bases lay outside the gene matches. The CDR3 is 15 amino acids. Germline V gives CDR1 SGHNT, CDR2 YENEEA.

This rearrangement joins TRBV6-2 or TRBV6-3 to TRBJ1-2; 12 bases line up with TRBD1. Germline lookup yields CDR1 MNHEY and CDR2 SVGEGT. The trim removed 2 bases at V and 8 bases at J, leaving 3 bases unmatched. The CDR3 length is 14 residues. The CDR3 nucleotides are TGTGCCAGCAGTTACCGGGACAGGGGGCGAGGCTACACCTTC. This encodes CASSYRDRGRGYTF.

The V gene is TRBV4-1, the J gene TRBJ2-7; the D is unclear. This CDR3 region has 13 residues. CDR1 and CDR2 from the germline V gene are MGHRA and YSYEKL. The ends were cut back, 1 base at V and 6 bases at J, with 10 bases in the middle. The CDR3 sequence: CASSQVAVGEQYF. The CDR3 DNA reads as TGCGCCAGCAGCCAAGTTGCGGTTGGCGAGCAGTACTTC.

CDR3 sequence: CSASKLSYNEQFF. CDR3 sequence (DNA): TGCAGTGCTAGTAAACTCTCCTACAATGAGCAGTTCTTC. This chain connects TRBV20-1 to TRBJ2-1; the D is unclear. This CDR3 spans 13 amino acids. Germline-derived CDR1 and CDR2 are DFQATT and SNEGSKA (reference sequence). Trimming took 3 bases from V and 0 from J, leaving 6 bases between them.

This chain uses TRBV5-6 with TRBJ1-2, with D maybe TRBD1 (5 bases). CDR3 length: 13 residues. Per the germline V gene, CDR1 is SGHDT and CDR2 is YYEEEE. The V gene lost 4 bases and the J gene lost 4 bases, with 11 bases spanning the gap. The CDR3 region is CASSLQGVYGYTF. CDR3 nucleotides: TGTGCCAGCAGCCTGCAAGGGGTCTATGGCTACACCTTC.